The rows below give T cell receptor beta chains drawn from one sample of a study of identifying expanded T cells in peripheral blood. Generated by immunoSEQ multiplex PCR, the TCRdb table keeps only in-frame clones and is missing some. Altogether fewer than 65,000 clones are present, roughly 86% being singletons, with the ten largest covering roughly 4.8%. The material sequenced was blood. The receptors here all came from a person aged 18-69 years in good health. Each CDR3 is given with its conserved first and last residue. D genes are given only for firm matches. Size is stated for part of the rows, as once, few or many counts, or as a class when the clone is expanded.

clone_size d_call j_call v_call cdr3_nt cdr3_aa
once NA TRBJ2-2 TRBV6-1 TGTGCCAGCAGTCTGGAGGTGACCGGGGAGCTGTTTTTT CASSLEVTGELFF
NA NA TRBJ1-5 TRBV18 TGTGCCAGCTCTATAGACAGTGATCAGCCCCAGCATTTT CASSIDSDQPQHF
NA TRBD1 TRBJ2-5 TRBV9 TGTGCCAGCAGCGTAGGGGCGTCAGGGGGCGCGGAGACCCAGTACTTC CASSVGASGGAETQYF
NA NA TRBJ2-7 TRBV6-6 TGTGCCAGCAGTCCAGAGAACTACGAGCAGTACTTC CASSPENYEQYF
NA TRBD2 TRBJ2-1 TRBV10-3 TGTGCCATCAGTGACCCCAGACTAGCGGTCTACAATGAGCAGTTCTTC CAISDPRLAVYNEQFF
NA TRBD1 TRBJ2-1 TRBV7-9 TGTGCCAGCTACGGGACAGGGATTAATGAGCAGTTCTTC CASYGTGINEQFF
NA NA TRBJ2-5 TRBV27 TGTGCCAGCAGGGACAGCCAAGAGACCCAGTACTTC CASRDSQETQYF
NA NA TRBJ2-3 TRBV28 TGTGCCAGCACTCGCGAAGATACGCAGTATTTT CASTREDTQYF
NA TRBD2 TRBJ2-1 TRBV7-3 TGTGCCAGCAGCCCGGGACTAGCGGGAGGGCCTTCCTACAATGAGCAGTTCTTC CASSPGLAGGPSYNEQFF
NA NA TRBJ2-2 TRBV7-2 TGTGCCAGCAGCTCCGGCCTCAACACCGGGGAGCTGTTTTTT CASSSGLNTGELFF
NA NA TRBJ1-6 TRBV18 TGTGCCAGCTCTCGCGAGGGGGGCACGAATTCACCCCTCCACTTT CASSREGGTNSPLHF
NA TRBD2 TRBJ2-7 TRBV4-3 TGCGCCAGCAGCCAGGTCGTCGGACTAGCGGGAGGGCGGAACGAGCAGTACTTC CASSQVVGLAGGRNEQYF
NA TRBD1 TRBJ2-2 TRBV6-6 TGTGCCAGCAGTTACCTGGGACAGGGTGGGACCGGGGAGCTGTTTTTT CASSYLGQGGTGELFF
NA NA TRBJ1-5 TRBV10-2 TGCGCCAGCAGTGAACACCATAGCAATCAGCCCCAGCATTTT CASSEHHSNQPQHF
medium-sized TRBD2 TRBJ2-7 TRBV4-2 TGTGCCAGCAGCCAAGAGACTAGCGGGTCCTACGAGCAGTACTTC CASSQETSGSYEQYF
NA NA TRBJ1-4 TRBV5-1 TGCGCCAGCAGCTTCGACGGAAGAAATGAAAAACTGTTTTTT CASSFDGRNEKLFF
NA TRBD2 TRBJ2-1 TRBV27 TGTGCCAGCAGTCCGACTAGCGGGAGTGCCTACAATGAGCAGTTCTTC CASSPTSGSAYNEQFF
NA NA TRBJ2-2 TRBV18 TGTGCCAGCTCACCACCCTCCAAGCGGGACACCGGGGAGCTGTTTTTT CASSPPSKRDTGELFF
NA TRBD1 TRBJ2-1 TRBV5-1 TGCGCCAGCAAATCTACAGGGGCGGATGGGAATGAGCAGTTCTTC CASKSTGADGNEQFF
medium-sized NA TRBJ1-5 TRBV28 TGTGCCAGCAGTTTATGGGGGGAGGGAGTCAATCAGCCCCAGCATTTT CASSLWGEGVNQPQHF
NA TRBD1 TRBJ2-7 TRBV5-1 TGCGCCAGCAGCTTGGGAGGGACAGGCTTCTACGAGCAGTACTTC CASSLGGTGFYEQYF
NA NA TRBJ2-7 TRBV6-1 TGTGCCAGCGTTAGGACAGCCCGGGACTACGAGCAGTACTTC CASVRTARDYEQYF
NA TRBD1 TRBJ1-1 TRBV7-2 TGTGCCAGCAGCACGCAACAGGGGGCGGTCACTGAAGCTTTCTTT CASSTQQGAVTEAFF
NA TRBD1 TRBJ2-2 TRBV5-4 TGTGCCTCAAGAGGGACAGCGAACACCGGGGAGCTGTTTTTT CASRGTANTGELFF
once TRBD2 TRBJ2-1 TRBV11-2 TGTGCCAGCAGCTTAGGATTTAGCGGGATGAGCTCCTACAATGAGCAGTTCTTC CASSLGFSGMSSYNEQFF
once TRBD1 TRBJ2-1 TRBV10-2 TGCGCCAGCAGTGAGGCCTTAGGACAGGGAATCAATGAGCAGTTCTTC CASSEALGQGINEQFF
NA NA TRBJ1-4 TRBV6-1 TGTGCCAGCAGATCGGACGGTATTAATGAAAAACTGTTTTTT CASRSDGINEKLFF
NA TRBD1 TRBJ2-7 TRBV28 TGTGCCAGCAGTCCGGGGACAGGGGGACTCCACGAGCAGTACTTC CASSPGTGGLHEQYF
NA NA TRBJ1-1 TRBV21-1 TGTGCCAGCAGCAAAGTTCGGACAGGGAACACTGAAGCTTTCTTT CASSKVRTGNTEAFF
NA TRBD2 TRBJ2-1 TRBV6-4 TGTGCCAGCAGTGGGGGGGGAGGTGGCTTTCATGAGCAGTTCTTC CASSGGGGGFHEQFF
NA TRBD1 TRBJ1-3 TRBV9 TGTGCCAGCAGCGTAGCCGGGGACAGCTCTGGAAACACCATATATTTT CASSVAGDSSGNTIYF
NA TRBD1 TRBJ1-2 TRBV5-1 TGCGCCAGCAGCCTCGGTCCCGGGACAGGGCGGGGAGGCTACACCTTC CASSLGPGTGRGGYTF
NA NA TRBJ2-2 TRBV27 TGTGCCAGCAGTTTAGGGGCCCCCACCGGGGAGCTGTTTTTT CASSLGAPTGELFF
few NA TRBJ2-7 TRBV29-1 TGCAGCGTTGCGGCAGGGGACGAGCAGTACTTC CSVAAGDEQYF
NA NA TRBJ2-3 TRBV5-4 TGTGCCAGCAGCGGGGCTAGGGACACAGATACGCAGTATTTT CASSGARDTDTQYF
NA NA TRBJ1-5 TRBV18 TGTGCCAGCTCACCAGAAAAATGGGCAGGGCTCAATCAGCCCCAGCATTTT CASSPEKWAGLNQPQHF
NA NA TRBJ2-7 TRBV5-1 TGCGCCAGCAGCCCACAGGGTGACGAGCAGTACTTC CASSPQGDEQYF
once NA TRBJ2-7 TRBV6-6 TGTGCCAGCAGTTACACAGGGAGCGACGAGCAGTACTTC CASSYTGSDEQYF
few NA TRBJ2-1 TRBV6-4 TGTGCCAGCAGTGACTGGGACCGGGTCGGTCATGAGCAGTTCTTC CASSDWDRVGHEQFF
NA NA TRBJ2-7 TRBV5-1 TGCGCCAGCAGCTTACGGAGGGACGGCTCCTACGAGCAGTACTTC CASSLRRDGSYEQYF
NA NA TRBJ2-5 TRBV5-1 TGCGCCAGCAGCCAAGTGGGTAAAGAGACCCAGTACTTC CASSQVGKETQYF
NA TRBD2 TRBJ2-2 TRBV19 TGTGCCAGTAGAAGGGAAGCGGGAACCCCCGGGGAGCTGTTTTTT CASRREAGTPGELFF
NA NA TRBJ2-7 TRBV6-1 TGTGCCAGCAGAAGGGGGAGGACGACAGGCAACGAGCAGTACTTC CASRRGRTTGNEQYF
NA NA TRBJ1-1 TRBV4-1 TGCGCCAGCAGCCAGCTGACCCTCGGGGGGGGGCAACGCACTGAAGCTTTCTTT CASSQLTLGGGQRTEAFF
NA TRBD2 TRBJ2-3 TRBV7-9 TGTGCCAGCAGGCCTCCTAGCGGGGCCTACACAGATACGCAGTATTTT CASRPPSGAYTDTQYF
NA NA TRBJ2-3 TRBV4-1 TGCGCCAGCAGCCAAGAACCCGGGGTCGGCACAGATACGCAGTATTTT CASSQEPGVGTDTQYF
NA TRBD1 TRBJ2-1 TRBV25-1 TGTGCCAGCAAATCGGGACAGGGTCACAATGAGCAGTTCTTC CASKSGQGHNEQFF
NA TRBD2 TRBJ2-1 TRBV27 TGTGCCAGCAGTTATAGGACTAGCGGGAGTCGCAATGAGCAGTTCTTC CASSYRTSGSRNEQFF
NA TRBD1 TRBJ2-1 TRBV7-2 TGTGCCAGCAGCGACGGGACAGGGGAGGCCTATGAGCAGTTCTTC CASSDGTGEAYEQFF
NA NA TRBJ1-2 TRBV6-5 TGTGCCAGCAGGCCAGGGAACTATGGCTACACCTTC CASRPGNYGYTF
few NA TRBJ2-1 TRBV7-9 TGTGCCAGCAGCCCGGGCTCCTACAATGAGCAGTTCTTC CASSPGSYNEQFF
NA NA TRBJ2-3 TRBV5-1 TGCGCCAGCAGGGGTCCAGATACGCAGTATTTT CASRGPDTQYF
NA NA TRBJ1-5 TRBV5-6 TGTGCCAGCAGCTTGGGCAGCAATCAGCCCCAGCATTTT CASSLGSNQPQHF
NA NA TRBJ1-6 TRBV2 TGTGCCAGCAGTAAAACCTATAATTCACCCCTCCACTTT CASSKTYNSPLHF
NA TRBD1 TRBJ1-1 TRBV19 TGTGCCAGTAGTAAGGGACAGGGGATTGAAGCTTTCTTT CASSKGQGIEAFF
NA TRBD2 TRBJ2-3 TRBV9 TGTGCCAGCAGCCCCCGGGGGGGAGGTGGCACAGATACGCAGTATTTT CASSPRGGGGTDTQYF
NA TRBD2 TRBJ2-7 TRBV29-1 TGCAGCGTTGAAGATGGGCTAGCGGGAAGGTACGAGCAGTACTTC CSVEDGLAGRYEQYF
NA NA TRBJ2-2 TRBV2 TGTGCCAGCAGAGACCGGGACAATCGAAACACCGGGGAGCTGTTTTTT CASRDRDNRNTGELFF
NA TRBD1 TRBJ1-5 TRBV6-5 TGTGCCAGCAGTTACTCGAAGCAGGGGGATCAGCCCCAGCATTTT CASSYSKQGDQPQHF